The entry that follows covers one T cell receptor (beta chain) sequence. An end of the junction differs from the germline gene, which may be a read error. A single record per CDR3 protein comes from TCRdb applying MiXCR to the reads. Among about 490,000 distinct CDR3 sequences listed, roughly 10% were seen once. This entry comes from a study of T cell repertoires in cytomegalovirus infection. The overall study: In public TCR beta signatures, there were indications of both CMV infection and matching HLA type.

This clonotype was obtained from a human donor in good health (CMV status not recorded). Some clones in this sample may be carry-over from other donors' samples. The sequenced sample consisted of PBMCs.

CDR3 sequence (DNA): TGTGCCAGGAGCTTGAGAGGGATCACGTATGGGGCCAACGTCCTGACTTTC. Its translation is CARSLRGITYGANVLTF. The gene calls are TRBV7-2 and TRBJ2-6; D possibly corresponds to TRBD2 (5 bases). This CDR3 spans 17 amino acids. Germline CDR1 SGHTA, CDR2 FQGNSA.